One sample yielded the 12 T cell receptor beta chains listed below, sequenced in a study of cytomegalovirus exposure and HLA in healthy donors. Primers for the PCR totalled 60 Vbeta and 13 Jbeta. The repertoire was sequenced with immunoSEQ multiplex PCR; TCRdb's copy has only in-frame clones and lacks some. The table has 150,000 to 200,000 clones, around 74% seen once. Input material: PBMCs. Receptor source: a female donor in good health and CMV-seronegative.

The rearrangement uses TRBV6-4 and TRBJ2-5; D is unresolved. The CDR3 is 15 amino acids. Trimming took off 0 bases at V and 2 bases at J, with 10 bases between the two ends. The germline gives CDR1 MRHNA, CDR2 SNTAGT. The CDR3 DNA reads as TGTGCCAGCAGTGACTCGAATTTCCTACAAGAGACCCAGTACTTC. Translating it yields CASSDSNFLQETQYF.

This chain joins TRBV7-3 and TRBJ2-7; 11 bases align to TRBD1. This CDR3 spans 16 amino acids. The germline V gene has CDR1 SGHTA and CDR2 FQGTGA. V was pared by 5 bases and J by 1 base, with 7 bases of the junction left unmatched. CDR3 sequence (DNA): TGTGCCAGCAGCCCCGGACAGGGGGCTACATCCTACGAGCAGTACTTC. The encoded protein is CASSPGQGATSYEQYF.

The chain is built from TRBV27 and TRBJ2-2; 10 bases match TRBD2. Looked up from germline, CDR1 is MNHEY and CDR2 is SMNVEV (reference sequence). The J segment lost 2 bases and the V segment lost 5 bases, leaving 5 bases of the junction unmatched. The CDR3 contains 16 residues. The CDR3 is CASSPIAGGNTGELFF. The CDR3 nucleotides read TGTGCCAGCAGTCCGATAGCGGGAGGAAACACCGGGGAGCTGTTTTTT.

V is TRBV15 and J is TRBJ1-5; D may be TRBD1 (6 bases). The V end lost 1 base, the J end lost 7 bases, and 14 bases lay between the germline ends. The CDR3 length is 15 residues. Germline lookup yields CDR1 LNHNV and CDR2 YYDKDF (reference sequence). CDR3 sequence: CATSRGGQFEQPQHF. The CDR3 DNA follows: TGTGCCACCAGCAGAGGCGGACAGTTTGAGCAGCCCCAGCATTTT.

V usage is TRBV28 and J usage is TRBJ2-7; D perhaps matches TRBD2 (5 bases). From germline, CDR1 is MDHEN and CDR2 SYDVKM. CDR3 length: 16 residues. Trimming shortened V by 3 bases and J by 0 bases, and 15 bases separated the two germline ends. CDR3 sequence: CASSFQTGVSSYEQYF. The DNA for the CDR3 is TGTGCCAGCAGTTTCCAGACCGGGGTTAGCTCCTACGAGCAGTACTTC.

The rearrangement joins TRBV5-6 to TRBJ1-2, with TRBD1 matching 8 bases. The CDR3 has 18 residues. Germline CDR1 and CDR2: SGHDT and YYEEEE. The J segment lost 4 bases and the V segment lost 4 bases, leaving 18 bases of the junction unmatched. CDR3 sequence: CASSATIKTGAASYGYTF. CDR3 coding DNA: TGTGCCAGCAGCGCAACTATCAAGACAGGGGCTGCCTCCTATGGCTACACCTTC.

The chain has TRBV6-5 and TRBJ2-1; D remains unclear. The V gene's germline CDR1 is MNHEY and CDR2 SVGAGI. The V end was cut by 6 bases, the J end by 8 bases, with 11 bases between. This CDR3 region has 12 residues. CDR3 amino acids: CASSQRVDEQFF. The CDR3 nucleotides read TGTGCCAGCAGCCAACGAGTGGATGAGCAGTTCTTC.

The genes are TRBV7-2 and TRBJ1-6; 12 bases map to TRBD1. The CDR3 sequence is 16 residues long. J lost 9 bases, V lost 4 bases, and 7 bases had no gene match. Germline V lookup: CDR1 SGHTA, CDR2 FQGNSA. The CDR3 loop is CASSSGDRGPGSPLHF. The CDR3 bases are TGTGCCAGCAGCTCCGGGGACAGGGGGCCCGGTTCACCCCTCCACTTT.

This chain's CDR3 is CASLNWAGDNEQFF. CDR3 sequence (DNA): TGTGCCAGCCTCAATTGGGCAGGGGACAATGAGCAGTTCTTC. The genes are TRBV11-2 and TRBJ2-1; weak D call: TRBD1 (6 bases). The CDR3 loop spans 14 amino acids. Germline V lookup: CDR1 SGHAT, CDR2 FQNNGV. The ends were cut back, 8 bases at V and 5 bases at J, with 16 bases in the middle.

This clone was counted once. V usage is TRBV5-8 and J usage is TRBJ2-7; 14 bases map to TRBD2. Losses at the gene ends were 2 bases for V and 6 bases for J; bases not matched to a gene: 4. The CDR3 is 15 amino acids. Looked up from germline, CDR1 is SGHTS and CDR2 is YDEGEE. CDR3 coding DNA: TGTGCCAGCAGCTTCCGGACTAGCGGGGGGCTCGAGCAGTACTTC. Translating gives CASSFRTSGGLEQYF.

The chain joins TRBV5-5 to TRBJ2-4; the D gene is possibly TRBD2 (7 bases). The CDR3 extends over 14 amino acids. CDR1 is SGHKS, CDR2 YYEKEE, per germline (reference sequence). V was clipped by 5 bases and J by 0 bases, with 9 bases between them. Here the CDR3 reads CASRGGGAKNIQYF. Here the CDR3 DNA reads TGTGCCAGCAGAGGGGGGGGAGCCAAAAACATTCAGTACTTC.

V is TRBV29-1 and J is TRBJ1-3; no reliable D call. V lost 2 bases, J lost 1 base, and 12 bases lay in between. Germline-derived CDR1 and CDR2 are SQVTM and ANQGSEA. This CDR3 spans 15 amino acids. The CDR3 is CSVEFRSRSGNTIYF. CDR3 bases: TGCAGCGTTGAATTCAGATCGCGGTCTGGAAACACCATATATTTT.